Following are 26 T cell receptor beta chains from one sample sequenced in a study of OX40 agonist ivuxolimab in advanced cancers. Produced via immunoSEQ multiplex PCR; TCRdb's table is partial and in-frame only. The data contain roughly 67,000 clones, over 75% of them singletons. Sequenced material: CD4+ or CD8+ T cells sorted from blood, taken in a trial of the OX40 agonist ivuxolimab. These receptors all stem from an adult with an advanced solid tumor such as melanoma, head and neck, liver or kidney cancer.

The chain joins TRBV6-5 to TRBJ1-1, with 7 positions matching TRBD1. The junction had 8 bases not matched to a gene; V was cut back by 5 bases and J by 5 bases. Germline V CDR1 and CDR2: MNHEY, SVGAGI. This CDR3 is built from 14 residues. DNA of the CDR3: TGTGCCAGCAGTACAGGACAGGAGTGGACTGAAGCTTTCTTT. As protein: CASSTGQEWTEAFF.

This rearrangement joins TRBV5-1 to TRBJ1-1; 8 nucleotides match TRBD1. The CDR3 loop spans 14 amino acids. With 4 bases clipped from V and 0 bases from J, the junction kept 2 bases outside the gene matches. Germline CDR1 is SGHRS and CDR2 is YFSETQ. The CDR3 coding sequence is TGCGCCAGCAGCCCGGGACAGGTGAACACTGAAGCTTTCTTT. Its translation is CASSPGQVNTEAFF.

V gene TRBV19 combines with J gene TRBJ2-1, with D perhaps being TRBD1 or TRBD2 (5 bases each). Per germline, CDR1 LNHDA and CDR2 SQIVND (reference sequence). The CDR3 has 17 amino acids. Between the trimmed V and J ends, which lost 4 bases and 0 bases, there was a span of 16 bases. CDR3 nucleotides: TGTGCCAGTAGTACCCGAGGGGCCCCCCGCTCCTACAATGAGCAGTTCTTC. Its translation: CASSTRGAPRSYNEQFF.

The V gene is TRBV5-5, the J gene TRBJ2-1; the match to TRBD2 covers 10 bases. J lost 9 bases, V lost 2 bases, and 8 bases had no gene match. Per germline, CDR1 SGHKS and CDR2 YYEKEE (reference sequence). The CDR3 has 15 residues. The CDR3 loop is CASSLSGRATGEQFF. In DNA, the CDR3 is TGTGCCAGCAGCTTAAGCGGGAGGGCCACAGGTGAGCAGTTCTTC.

The sample holds a few counts of this clone. This sequence joins TRBV28 and TRBJ2-1, with 10 bases aligning to TRBD2. With V trimmed by 2 bases and J by 7 bases, 20 bases remained unmatched. CDR3 length equals 20 residues. The germline CDR1 and CDR2 sequences are MDHEN and SYDVKM. Here the CDR3 DNA reads TGTGCCAGCAGTTTAGCCTCCTACCTCTCAGCGGGAGGGCCAGAGAATGAGCAGTTCTTC. Translating gives CASSLASYLSAGGPENEQFF.

V and J are TRBV27 and TRBJ2-3, with 10 nucleotides matching TRBD2. Looked up from germline, CDR1 is MNHEY and CDR2 is SMNVEV (reference sequence). The CDR3 consists of 15 residues. Trimming at V came to 2 bases and at J to 5 bases, leaving 4 bases not matched to a gene. The CDR3 is CASSLTSGDIDTQYF. CDR3 sequence (DNA): TGTGCCAGCAGTTTAACTAGCGGGGATATAGATACGCAGTATTTT.

This sequence joins TRBV7-9 and TRBJ2-5; 8 bases agree with TRBD1. TRBJ2-7 explains the end of the DNA better; the J call may be wrong. CDR1 is SEHNR, CDR2 FQNEAQ, per germline (reference sequence). The CDR3 covers 15 residues. The CDR3 DNA reads TGTGCCAGCAGCTTAGCCCGGACAGGGTCCCACGAGCAGTACTTC. The encoded protein is CASSLARTGSHEQYF.

V usage is TRBV2 and J usage is TRBJ2-2, with 10 bases fitting TRBD2. Germline trimming cut 6 bases from V and 6 bases from J; bases unmatched to any gene: 7. Germline CDR1 SNHLY, CDR2 FYNNEI. This CDR3 is 15 amino acids long. The CDR3 bases are TGTGCCAGCAGCTCCCCTAGCGGGAGCCCCGGGGAGCTGTTTTTT. Its protein is CASSSPSGSPGELFF. Together with reference TRBV2 and TRBJ2-2, the CDR3 gives the full variable domain: EPEVTQTPSHQVTQMGQEVILRCVPISNHLYFYWYRQILGQKVEFLVSFYNNEISEKSEIFDDQFSVERPDGSNFTLKIRSTKLEDSAMYFCASSSPSGSPGELFFGEGSRLTVL.

This clone was observed once. DNA of the CDR3: TGTGCCAGTAGTACAACGGGCCCGATGAGTAGTAGCAATCAGCCCCAGCATTTT. Amino acid sequence: CASSTTGPMSSSNQPQHF. This chain links TRBV19 with TRBJ1-5; D gene unclear. This CDR3 is 18 amino acids long. V gave up 4 bases and J gave up 0 bases, with 19 bases separating them. CDR1 and CDR2 (germline): LNHDA, SQIVND (reference sequence).

The chain joins TRBV7-9 to TRBJ2-7; TRBD2 matches 7 bases. The CDR3 has 15 residues. Per germline, CDR1 SEHNR and CDR2 FQNEAQ (reference sequence). Losses at the gene ends were 5 bases for V and 3 bases for J; bases not matched to a gene: 10. The CDR3 region is CASSSRTSGHYEQYF. DNA for the CDR3: TGTGCCAGCAGCAGCCGGACTAGTGGTCACTACGAGCAGTACTTC.

The J gene is TRBJ2-2, the V gene TRBV7-9; 7 nucleotides line up with TRBD1. V lost 4 bases, J lost 6 bases, and 14 bases stayed unmatched. The CDR3 runs to 17 residues. CDR1 SEHNR and CDR2 FQNEAQ come from the germline V gene (reference sequence). The CDR3 here is CASSSIRRQGFSGELFF. DNA of the CDR3: TGTGCCAGCAGCTCCATCCGTAGACAGGGCTTTTCCGGGGAGCTGTTTTTT. Full variable domain (rest looked up from reference TRBV7-9 and TRBJ2-2): DTGVSQNPRHKITKRGQNVTFRCDPISEHNRLYWYRQTLGQGPEFLTYFQNEAQLEKSRLLSDRFSAERPKGSFSTLEIQRTEQGDSAMYLCASSSIRRQGFSGELFFGEGSRLTVL.

The chain uses TRBV5-1 and TRBJ2-7, with TRBD2 identical over 10 bases. This CDR3 contains 15 residues. Losses at the gene ends were 5 bases for V and 3 bases for J; bases not matched to a gene: 8. Germline-derived CDR1 and CDR2 are SGHRS and YFSETQ. CDR3 bases: TGCGCCAGCAGTCCTCTAGCGGGAGAGGTCTACGAGCAGTACTTC. It specifies CASSPLAGEVYEQYF.

V gene TRBV6-5 combines with J gene TRBJ1-2, with D tentatively TRBD1 (5 bases). Trimming cost V 3 bases and J 4 bases, with 15 bases left between them. CDR3 length equals 15 residues. Germline V gene sequence: CDR1 MNHEY, CDR2 SVGAGI. Here the CDR3 DNA reads TGTGCCAGCAGTTATACCCCGGGGGAGGTCTATGGCTACACCTTC. Translation: CASSYTPGEVYGYTF.

The chain employs TRBV19 and TRBJ1-2, with TRBD1 matching 7 bases. Unmatched junction bases numbered 2, after V lost 3 bases and J lost 10 bases. Germline V CDR1 and CDR2: LNHDA, SQIVND (reference sequence). CDR3 length equals 11 residues. In DNA, the CDR3 is TGTGCCAGTAGTATCGGACAGGCCTACACCTTC. This codes for CASSIGQAYTF.

The chain joins TRBV9 to TRBJ2-3; 8 bases map to TRBD2. Germline-derived CDR1 and CDR2 are SGDLS and YYNGEE. Losses at the gene ends were 2 bases for V and 3 bases for J; bases not matched to a gene: 5. This CDR3 has 15 residues. The CDR3 nucleotides read TGTGCCAGCAGCGTTCTTGCGGGAGGAACAGATACGCAGTATTTT. This translates into CASSVLAGGTDTQYF.

This clone was counted a single time. This rearrangement joins TRBV18 to TRBJ1-1, with 7 bases fitting TRBD1. The CDR3 is 14 residues long. V was clipped by 1 base and J by 2 bases; unmatched bases: 1. In germline, CDR1 is KGHSH, CDR2 LQKENI. CDR3 residues: CASSPQGANTEAFF. The CDR3 DNA follows: TGTGCCAGCTCACCACAGGGGGCAAACACTGAAGCTTTCTTT.

The rearrangement links TRBV2 to TRBJ2-7; no clear D. Germline CDR1 SNHLY, CDR2 FYNNEI. V lost 7 bases to trimming and J lost 6 bases, with 10 bases between them. This CDR3 comprises 11 residues. CDR3 loop: CASNKLFEQYF. For the CDR3, the DNA is TGTGCCAGCAACAAGCTTTTCGAGCAGTACTTC.

The chain uses TRBV19 and TRBJ1-1, with TRBD1 matching over 9 bases. Germline assignment: CDR1 LNHDA and CDR2 SQIVND (reference sequence). The ends lost 5 bases at V and 1 base at J; junction bases unmatched: 2. This CDR3 is 14 amino acids long. CDR3 residues: CASSGDRANTEAFF. As DNA, the CDR3 is TGTGCCAGTAGTGGGGACAGGGCGAACACTGAAGCTTTCTTT.

The chain couples TRBV27 to TRBJ2-3; D not certain. Between the trimmed V and J ends, which lost 3 bases and 2 bases, there was a span of 15 bases. This CDR3 has 16 amino acids. The germline CDR1 and CDR2 sequences are MNHEY and SMNVEV (reference sequence). The CDR3 nucleotides are TGTGCCAGCAGTTTTCTTGGCATCTCCGCCACAGATACGCAGTATTTT. Translation gives CASSFLGISATDTQYF.

V usage is TRBV27 and J usage is TRBJ2-7, with 12 bases matching TRBD2. This CDR3 is built from 18 residues. V lost 6 bases, J lost 4 bases, and 16 bases stayed unmatched. CDR1 MNHEY and CDR2 SMNVEV come from the germline V gene (reference sequence). The CDR3: CASSPPPGRLAGAYEQYF. The CDR3 DNA sequence: TGTGCCAGCAGCCCCCCCCCGGGCAGACTAGCGGGAGCTTACGAGCAGTACTTC.

V usage is TRBV6-5 and J usage is TRBJ2-1; the match to TRBD2 covers 7 bases. The CDR3 covers 15 residues. The germline gives CDR1 MNHEY, CDR2 SVGAGI. The junction had 14 bases not matched to a gene; V was cut back by 7 bases and J by 8 bases. The CDR3 nucleotides are TGTGCCAGCAAGCGGCTAGCGGCTCTGGGGGATGAGCAGTTCTTC. It translates to CASKRLAALGDEQFF.

In its sample, this clone was seen a few times. The chain combines TRBV29-1 with TRBJ1-1; TRBD1 matches at 8 bases. Germline-derived CDR1 and CDR2 are SQVTM and ANQGSEA. V was clipped by 5 bases and J by 3 bases; unmatched bases: 5. This CDR3 comprises 13 residues. This CDR3 is CSVTLTGDTEAFF. The CDR3 DNA sequence: TGCAGCGTTACTTTGACAGGGGACACTGAAGCTTTCTTT. Full variable domain (remainder filled in from reference TRBV29-1 and TRBJ1-1): SAVISQKPSRDICQRGTSLTIQCQVDSQVTMMFWYRQQPGQSLTLIATANQGSEATYESGFVIDKFPISRPNLTFSTLTVSNMSPEDSSIYLCSVTLTGDTEAFFGQGTRLTVV.

There are a few counts of this clone. This chain connects TRBV11-3 to TRBJ2-7; 11 nucleotides match TRBD1. Germline V gene sequence: CDR1 SGHNT, CDR2 YENEEA. This CDR3 is 15 amino acids long. Trimming at V came to 4 bases and at J to 6 bases, leaving 8 bases not matched to a gene. The CDR3 sequence is CASSSFGQGASEQYF. The CDR3 DNA follows: TGTGCCAGCAGCTCGTTCGGACAGGGGGCGTCCGAGCAGTACTTC.

The chain links TRBV1 to TRBJ2-5; TRBD2 was called by the table and not checked on the DNA. The DNA matches TRBJ2-7 better at its end, which makes the J call doubtful. TRBV1 is shown as a pseudogene. The CDR3 runs to 21 residues. The CDR3 nucleotides are TGCACCAGCAGCCAGGGCACCGGGACTAGTAGCCTCCCGGTTCCCTCCTACGAGCAGTACTTC. It translates to CTSSQGTGTSSLPVPSYEQYF.

J is TRBJ1-3 and V is TRBV4-1, with D maybe TRBD1 (5 bases). Deletions cut 1 base from V and 2 bases from J, with 12 bases between. From germline, CDR1 is MGHRA and CDR2 YSYEKL. The CDR3 runs to 16 residues. DNA of the CDR3: TGCGCCAGCAGCCAAGGGAGGACACTTACTGGAAACACCATATATTTT. Protein sequence: CASSQGRTLTGNTIYF.

The rearrangement links TRBV4-1 to TRBJ1-4, with 7 bases identical to TRBD1. Germline V lookup: CDR1 MGHRA, CDR2 YSYEKL. CDR3 size: 18 residues. V lost 4 bases and J lost 2; bases outside the gene matches: 13. This CDR3 is CASSPVIERQGTNEKLFF. Here the CDR3 DNA reads TGCGCCAGCAGCCCAGTAATAGAACGACAGGGCACTAATGAAAAACTGTTTTTT.